Following are 14 T cell receptor beta chains from one sample sequenced in a study of cytomegalovirus exposure and HLA in healthy donors. Primers: 60 Vbeta forward and 13 Jbeta reverse. Data came from immunoSEQ multiplex PCR; TCRdb stores just in-frame clones and leaves some out. The table records about 130,000 clones, about 78% of them present only once. Sequencing was carried out using PBMCs. The receptors come from a man aged 30 to 39 in good health and CMV-seronegative.

This chain connects TRBV5-8 to TRBJ2-7, with 8 bases fitting TRBD1. CDR3 length: 17 amino acids. CDR1 and CDR2 from the germline V gene are SGHTS and YDEGEE. Trimming cost V 2 bases and J 4 bases; bases outside gene matches: 14. This CDR3 is CASSFFISGDRRYEQYF. The CDR3 nucleotides read TGTGCCAGCAGCTTCTTTATCTCGGGGGACAGGAGATACGAGCAGTACTTC. The full variable domain, completed using reference TRBV5-8 and TRBJ2-7, is EAGVTQSPTHLIKTRGQQATLRCSPISGHTSVYWYQQALGLGLQFLLWYDEGEERNRGNFPPRFSGRQFPNYSSELNVNALELEDSALYLCASSFFISGDRRYEQYFGPGTRLTVT.

The J gene is TRBJ1-4, the V gene TRBV10-3, with D hard to call. V lost 3 bases, J lost 3 bases, and 5 bases lay in between. This CDR3 comprises 13 residues. CDR1 is ENHRY, CDR2 SYGVKD, per germline. CDR3 sequence: CAISDPANEKLFF. Written as DNA, the CDR3 is TGTGCCATCAGTGACCCGGCTAATGAAAAACTGTTTTTT.

This clone was seen a few times. The rearrangement links TRBV18 to TRBJ1-5; a weak D match, TRBD1 (5 bases). Germline V gene sequence: CDR1 KGHSH, CDR2 LQKENI. V was cut by 3 bases and J by 7 bases, with 13 bases left in between. This CDR3 has 14 amino acids. This CDR3 reads CASSPSGQNQPQHF. Written as DNA, the CDR3 is TGTGCCAGCTCACCGTCCGGACAAAACCAGCCCCAGCATTTT.

The table lists this clone with a count of one. The V call is TRBV9, the J call TRBJ1-6, with a possible D match to TRBD1 (5 bases). The CDR3 extends over 16 amino acids. V lost 4 bases, J lost 7 bases, and 18 bases lay in between. From germline, CDR1 is SGDLS and CDR2 YYNGEE. In DNA, the CDR3 is TGTGCCAGCAGCTCTATCGGGGGTAGAAGAAATTCACCCCTCCACTTT. Translation: CASSSIGGRRNSPLHF.

The rearrangement joins TRBV5-1 to TRBJ2-1; the D gene is possibly TRBD1 (5 bases). V was shortened by 2 bases and J by 7 bases, with 16 bases between the two germline ends. From germline, CDR1 is SGHRS and CDR2 YFSETQ. This CDR3 region has 15 residues. The DNA of the CDR3 is TGCGCCAGCAGCTTAGCAGGGATATTTGGGAATGAGCAGTTCTTC. As protein: CASSLAGIFGNEQFF.

V is TRBV10-3 and J is TRBJ1-2, with D tentatively TRBD1 (5 bases). Trimming removed 0 bases at V and 0 bases at J, with 5 bases between. The CDR3 has 14 residues. CDR1 is ENHRY and CDR2 is SYGVKD in the germline V gene. The CDR3 loop is CAISESTANYGYTF. The CDR3 nucleotides are TGTGCCATCAGTGAGTCGACAGCTAACTATGGCTACACCTTC.

This chain connects TRBV7-2 to TRBJ1-1; weak D call: TRBD1 (5 bases). V was clipped by 0 bases and J by 0 bases, with 8 bases between them. The CDR3 spans 15 residues. Germline CDR1 SGHTA, CDR2 FQGNSA. CDR3 protein: CASSLAPTVNTEAFF. The CDR3 nucleotides read TGTGCCAGCAGCTTAGCCCCGACAGTGAACACTGAAGCTTTCTTT.

This chain uses TRBV7-8 with TRBJ2-7; TRBD2 is a possible D gene (7 bases). V shed 1 base and J shed 6 bases, with 19 bases lying between them. This CDR3 spans 16 amino acids. Looked up from germline, CDR1 is SGHVS and CDR2 is FQNEAQ. The CDR3 loop is CASSLVDGGGPGEQYF. DNA for the CDR3: TGTGCCAGCAGCTTAGTCGATGGGGGGGGCCCGGGCGAGCAGTACTTC. Filled out from reference TRBV7-8 and TRBJ2-7, the complete variable domain reads GAGVSQSPRYKVAKRGQDVALRCDPISGHVSLFWYQQALGQGPEFLTYFQNEAQLDKSGLPSDRFFAERPEGSVSTLKIQRTQQEDSAVYLCASSLVDGGGPGEQYFGPGTRLTVT.

This clone was recorded a few times. This sequence joins TRBV5-1 and TRBJ2-7, with no clear D. The CDR3 spans 14 residues. Trimming left V 2 bases short and J 2 bases short, with 11 bases between. Germline assignment: CDR1 SGHRS and CDR2 YFSETQ. In DNA, the CDR3 is TGCGCCAGCAGCTTCCATGGAAGCGCCTACGAGCAGTACTTC. Protein: CASSFHGSAYEQYF.

The chain carries TRBV18 and TRBJ2-1; a weak D match, TRBD1 (6 bases). Germline CDR1 KGHSH, CDR2 LQKENI. This CDR3 is built from 17 residues. V lost 3 bases, J lost 5 bases, and 20 bases lay in between. CDR3 protein: CASSPDGQTGYNNEQFF. The CDR3 nucleotides read TGTGCCAGCTCACCCGATGGACAGACGGGTTACAACAATGAGCAGTTCTTC. Drawing the rest from reference TRBV18 and TRBJ2-1, the complete variable domain is NAGVMQNPRHLVRRRGQEARLRCSPMKGHSHVYWYRQLPEEGLKFMVYLQKENIIDESGMPKERFSAEFPKEGPSILRIQQVVRGDSAAYFCASSPDGQTGYNNEQFFGPGTRLTVL.

This chain uses TRBV5-1 with TRBJ1-3; 7 positions match TRBD1. This CDR3 spans 13 amino acids. After removal of 9 bases from V and 4 bases from J, the junction contained 7 bases not matched to a gene. Per the germline V gene, CDR1 is SGHRS and CDR2 is YFSETQ. The CDR3 region has the DNA TGCGCCACAACTACAGGGGACGGAAACACCATATATTTT. This sequence encodes CATTTGDGNTIYF.

This clone has a handful of counts. This chain connects TRBV6-1 to TRBJ2-5; no reliable D call. Trimming took off 6 bases at V and 0 bases at J, with 14 bases between the two ends. The germline V gene has CDR1 MNHNS and CDR2 SASEGT. CDR3 length: 15 amino acids. As DNA, the CDR3 is TGTGCCAGCAGCTTACATGGCCAGTACCAAGAGACCCAGTACTTC. This sequence encodes CASSLHGQYQETQYF.

This chain connects TRBV28 to TRBJ2-1; possibly TRBD1 for D (6 bases). The germline V and J ends were trimmed by 3 bases and 7 bases, with 7 bases remaining between them. Germline V gives CDR1 MDHEN, CDR2 SYDVKM. CDR3 length: 12 residues. The CDR3 DNA follows: TGTGCCAGCAGTTTTCAGGGGAATGAGCAGTTCTTC. Translating gives CASSFQGNEQFF.

The V gene is TRBV27, the J gene TRBJ2-3, with TRBD2 matching over 15 bases. J lost 7 bases, V lost 5 bases, and 4 bases had no gene match. The CDR3 loop spans 15 amino acids. CDR1 is MNHEY and CDR2 is SMNVEV in the germline V gene (reference sequence). CDR3 loop: CASSAGTSGGNTQYF. The CDR3 nucleotides read TGTGCCAGCAGTGCCGGGACTAGCGGGGGGAATACGCAGTATTTT.